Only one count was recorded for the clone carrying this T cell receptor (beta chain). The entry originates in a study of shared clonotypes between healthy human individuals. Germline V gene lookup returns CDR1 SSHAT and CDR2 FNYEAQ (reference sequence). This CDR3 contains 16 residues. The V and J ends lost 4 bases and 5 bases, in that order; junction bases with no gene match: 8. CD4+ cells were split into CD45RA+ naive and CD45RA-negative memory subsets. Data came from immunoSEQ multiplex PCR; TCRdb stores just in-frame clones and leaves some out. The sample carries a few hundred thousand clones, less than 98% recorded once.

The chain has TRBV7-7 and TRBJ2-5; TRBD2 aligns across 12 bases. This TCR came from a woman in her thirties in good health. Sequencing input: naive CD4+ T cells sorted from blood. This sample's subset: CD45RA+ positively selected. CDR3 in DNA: TGTGCCAGCAGCTCGACTAGCGGGAGAGGGGGGGAGACCCAGTACTTC. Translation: CASSSTSGRGGETQYF.